This T cell receptor (beta chain) was identified during a study of breast tumors, draining lymph nodes, adjacent tissues. This clonotype has a handful of counts. Each CDR3 protein is one row after TCRdb ran MiXCR on the multiplex PCR reads. The sample holds some 100,000 distinct CDR3 sequences, roughly 20% seen once. CDR3 size: 12 residues. Trimming pared 3 bases from V and 7 bases from J, leaving 6 bases between. Samples came from axillary lymph nodes draining the breast cancer. Sequenced sample: axillary lymph node tissue. This TCR derives from a female donor with breast cancer. Some clones in this sample may be carry-over from other donors' samples. The rearrangement joins TRBV12-3 or TRBV12-4 to TRBJ1-4, with unresolved D. Here the CDR3 reads CASSFGVEKLFF. The CDR3 region has the DNA TGTGCCAGCAGTTTCGGAGTTGAAAAACTGTTTTTT.